This T cell receptor beta chain is drawn from a study of shared clonotypes between healthy human individuals. Over several immunoSEQ plates, each subset's genomic DNA was distributed in even portions. It was about 210 ng DNA, 25,000 to 35,000 T cell genomes, that sorted-subset replicate PCRs used. Only in-frame clones appear in the TCRdb table, and some are missing; sequencing was by immunoSEQ multiplex PCR. The data hold 780,000 or so clones, with over 55% observed a single time. Germline CDR1 and CDR2: SNHLY and FYNNEI. This CDR3 comprises 15 residues. V shed 7 bases and J 5 bases; nucleotides not matched to a gene: 8. This clone has more than one count but fewer than ten.

The rearrangement joins TRBV2 to TRBJ2-2; 9 nucleotides align to TRBD1. The TCR sequence derives from a woman between 25 and 40 years old in good health. The specimen sequenced was memory CD4+ T cells sorted from blood. The sample's subset: CD45RA-negative fraction. The CDR3 bases are TGTGCCAGCACGACGACAGGGGGGGGGACCGGGGAGCTGTTTTTT. The encoded protein is CASTTTGGGTGELFF.